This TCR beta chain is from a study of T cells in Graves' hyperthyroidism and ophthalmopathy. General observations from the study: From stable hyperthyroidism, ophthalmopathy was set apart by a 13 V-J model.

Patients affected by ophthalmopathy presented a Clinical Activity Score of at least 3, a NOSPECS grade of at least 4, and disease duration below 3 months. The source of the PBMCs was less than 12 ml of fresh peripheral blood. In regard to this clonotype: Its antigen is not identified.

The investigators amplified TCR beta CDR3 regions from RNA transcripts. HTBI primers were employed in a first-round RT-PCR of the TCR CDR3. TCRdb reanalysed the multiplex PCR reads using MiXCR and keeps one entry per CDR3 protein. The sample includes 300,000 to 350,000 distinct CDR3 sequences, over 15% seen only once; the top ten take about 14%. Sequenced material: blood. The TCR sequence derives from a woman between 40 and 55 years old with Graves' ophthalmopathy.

This CDR3 is CASSLRKGGIYGYTF. The DNA of the CDR3 is TGTGCCAGCAGTTTACGAAAAGGGGGTATCTATGGCTACACCTTC. This chain uses TRBV12-3 or TRBV12-4 with TRBJ1-2; weak D call: TRBD1 (6 bases). V lost 2 bases to trimming and J lost 4 bases, with 14 bases between them. This CDR3 region has 15 residues.